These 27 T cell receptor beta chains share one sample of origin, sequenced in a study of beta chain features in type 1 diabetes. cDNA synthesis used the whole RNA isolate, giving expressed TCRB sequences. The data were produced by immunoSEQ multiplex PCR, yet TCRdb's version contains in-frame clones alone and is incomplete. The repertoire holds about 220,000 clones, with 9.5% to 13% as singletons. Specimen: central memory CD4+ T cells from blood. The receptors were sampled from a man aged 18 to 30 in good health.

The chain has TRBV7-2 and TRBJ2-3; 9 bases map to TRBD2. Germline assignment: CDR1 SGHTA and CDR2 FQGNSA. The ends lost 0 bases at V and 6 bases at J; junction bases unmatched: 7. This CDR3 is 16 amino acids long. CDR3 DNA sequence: TGTGCCAGCAGCTTAGCCATTACTAGCGGGCAGGATACGCAGTATTTT. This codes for CASSLAITSGQDTQYF.

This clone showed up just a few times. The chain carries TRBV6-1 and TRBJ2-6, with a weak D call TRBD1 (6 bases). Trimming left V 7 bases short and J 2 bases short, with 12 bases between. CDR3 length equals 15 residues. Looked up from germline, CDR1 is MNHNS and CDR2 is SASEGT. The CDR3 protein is CASIGWGPGANVLTF. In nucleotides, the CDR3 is TGTGCCAGCATTGGCTGGGGGCCTGGGGCCAACGTCCTGACTTTC.

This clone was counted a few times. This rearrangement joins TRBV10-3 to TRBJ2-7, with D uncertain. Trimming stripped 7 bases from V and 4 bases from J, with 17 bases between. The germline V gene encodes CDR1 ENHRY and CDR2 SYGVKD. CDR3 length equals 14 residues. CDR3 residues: CAITSPGRSYEQYF. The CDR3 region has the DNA TGTGCCATCACCTCTCCCGGGCGGTCTTACGAGCAGTACTTC.

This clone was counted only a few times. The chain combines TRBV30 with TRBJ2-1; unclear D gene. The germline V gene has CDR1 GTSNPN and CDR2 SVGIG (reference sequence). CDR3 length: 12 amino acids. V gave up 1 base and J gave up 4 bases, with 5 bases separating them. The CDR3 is CAWSGPYNEQFF. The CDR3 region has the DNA TGTGCCTGGAGTGGGCCTTACAATGAGCAGTTCTTC.

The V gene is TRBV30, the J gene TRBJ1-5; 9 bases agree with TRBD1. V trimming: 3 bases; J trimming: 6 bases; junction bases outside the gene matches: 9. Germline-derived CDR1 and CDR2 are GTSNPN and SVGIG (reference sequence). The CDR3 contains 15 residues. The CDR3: CAWSLTGQGPQPQHF. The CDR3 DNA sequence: TGTGCCTGGAGCTTGACGGGACAGGGCCCTCAGCCCCAGCATTTT.

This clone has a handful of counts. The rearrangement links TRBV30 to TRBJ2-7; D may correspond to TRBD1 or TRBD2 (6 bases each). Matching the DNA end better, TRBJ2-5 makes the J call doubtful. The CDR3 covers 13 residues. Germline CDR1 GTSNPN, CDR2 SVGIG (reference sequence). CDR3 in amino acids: CAWKQGGGETQYF. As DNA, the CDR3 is TGTGCCTGGAAACAGGGAGGTGGAGAGACCCAGTACTTC.

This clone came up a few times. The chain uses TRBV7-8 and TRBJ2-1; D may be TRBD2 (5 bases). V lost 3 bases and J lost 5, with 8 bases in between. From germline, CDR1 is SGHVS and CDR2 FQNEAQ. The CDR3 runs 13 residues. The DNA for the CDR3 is TGTGCCAGCAGCTTGGACTGGAACAATGAGCAGTTCTTC. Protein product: CASSLDWNNEQFF. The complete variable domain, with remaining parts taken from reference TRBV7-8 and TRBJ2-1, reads GAGVSQSPRYKVAKRGQDVALRCDPISGHVSLFWYQQALGQGPEFLTYFQNEAQLDKSGLPSDRFFAERPEGSVSTLKIQRTQQEDSAVYLCASSLDWNNEQFFGPGTRLTVL.

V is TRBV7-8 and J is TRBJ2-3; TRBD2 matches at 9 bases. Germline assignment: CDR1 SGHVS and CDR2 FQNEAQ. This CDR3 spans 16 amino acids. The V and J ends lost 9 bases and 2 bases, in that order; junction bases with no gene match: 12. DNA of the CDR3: TGTGCCAGTCCCGGGACCCTAGCGGGATACACAGATACGCAGTATTTT. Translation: CASPGTLAGYTDTQYF.

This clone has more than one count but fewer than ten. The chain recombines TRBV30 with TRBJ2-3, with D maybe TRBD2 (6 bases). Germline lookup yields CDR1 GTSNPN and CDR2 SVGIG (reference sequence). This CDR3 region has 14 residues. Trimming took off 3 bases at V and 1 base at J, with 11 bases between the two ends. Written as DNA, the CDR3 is TGTGCCTGGAGGAAGGGAGGCGGCACAGATACGCAGTATTTT. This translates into CAWRKGGGTDTQYF.

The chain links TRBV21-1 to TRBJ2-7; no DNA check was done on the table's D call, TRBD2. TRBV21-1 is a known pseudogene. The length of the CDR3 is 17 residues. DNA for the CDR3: TGTGCCAGCAGCAAAGGACGGGGACTCGGGGGACGGTACGAGCAGTACTTC. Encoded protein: CASSKGRGLGGRYEQYF.

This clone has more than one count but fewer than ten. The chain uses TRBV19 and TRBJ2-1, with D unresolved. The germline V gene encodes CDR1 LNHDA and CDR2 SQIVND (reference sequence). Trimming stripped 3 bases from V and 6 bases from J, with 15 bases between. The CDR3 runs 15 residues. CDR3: CASSMRSGVVNEQFF. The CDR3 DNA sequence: TGTGCCAGTAGTATGCGGAGTGGGGTAGTCAATGAGCAGTTCTTC.

The CDR3 loop reads CASRGPLGEQYF. In DNA, the CDR3 is TGTGCCAGCCGGGGGCCTCTAGGCGAGCAGTACTTC. The chain recombines TRBV7-6 with TRBJ2-7, with D perhaps being TRBD1 or TRBD2 (6 bases each). Germline values: CDR1 SGHVS, CDR2 FNYEAQ. This CDR3 contains 12 residues. Trimming removed 8 bases at V and 6 bases at J, with 14 bases between. Looking up the rest from reference TRBV7-6 and TRBJ2-7 gives the full variable domain: GAGVSQSPRYKVTKRGQDVALRCDPISGHVSLYWYRQALGQGPEFLTYFNYEAQQDKSGLPNDRFSAERPEGSISTLTIQRTEQRDSAMYRCASRGPLGEQYFGPGTRLTVT.

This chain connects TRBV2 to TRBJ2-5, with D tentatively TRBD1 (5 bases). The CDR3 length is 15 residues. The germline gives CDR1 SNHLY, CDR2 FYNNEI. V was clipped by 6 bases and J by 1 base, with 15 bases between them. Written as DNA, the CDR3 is TGTGCCAGCAGAAGGCCGCAGGGTGTCCAAGAGACCCAGTACTTC. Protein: CASRRPQGVQETQYF.

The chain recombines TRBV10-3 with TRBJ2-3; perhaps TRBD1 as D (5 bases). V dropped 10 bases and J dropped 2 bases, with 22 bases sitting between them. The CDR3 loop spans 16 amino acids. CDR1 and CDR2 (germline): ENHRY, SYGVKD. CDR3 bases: TGTGCCAGTACTAACCAACTTGGGGCCTCCACAGATACGCAGTATTTT. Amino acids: CASTNQLGASTDTQYF.

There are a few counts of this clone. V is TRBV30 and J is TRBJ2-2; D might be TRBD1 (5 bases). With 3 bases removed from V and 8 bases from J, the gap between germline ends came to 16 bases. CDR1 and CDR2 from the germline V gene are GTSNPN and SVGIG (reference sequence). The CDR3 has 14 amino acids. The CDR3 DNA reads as TGTGCCTGGAGGACCCGTCAGGGTCGTGGGGAGCTGTTTTTT. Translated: CAWRTRQGRGELFF.

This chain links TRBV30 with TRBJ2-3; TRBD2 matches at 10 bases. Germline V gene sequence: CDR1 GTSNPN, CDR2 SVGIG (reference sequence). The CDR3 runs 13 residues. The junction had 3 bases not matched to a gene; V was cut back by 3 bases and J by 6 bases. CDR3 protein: CAWRLAGVDTQYF. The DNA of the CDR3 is TGTGCCTGGAGGCTAGCGGGAGTGGATACGCAGTATTTT.

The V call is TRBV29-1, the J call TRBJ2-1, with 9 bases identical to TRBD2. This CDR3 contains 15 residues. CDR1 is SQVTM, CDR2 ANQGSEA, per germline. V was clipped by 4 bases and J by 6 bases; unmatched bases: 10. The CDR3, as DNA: TGCAGCGTTGTTGTAGCGGGAGTCCCATTCAATGAGCAGTTCTTC. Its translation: CSVVVAGVPFNEQFF.

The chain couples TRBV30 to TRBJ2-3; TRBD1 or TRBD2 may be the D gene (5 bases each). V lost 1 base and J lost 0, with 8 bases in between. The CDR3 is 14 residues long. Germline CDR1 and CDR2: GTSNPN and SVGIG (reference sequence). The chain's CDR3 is CAWSGDPSTDTQYF. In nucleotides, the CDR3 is TGTGCCTGGAGTGGGGACCCGAGCACAGATACGCAGTATTTT. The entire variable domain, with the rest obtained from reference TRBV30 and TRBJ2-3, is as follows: SQTIHQWPATLVQPVGSPLSLECTVEGTSNPNLYWYRQAAGRGLQLLFYSVGIGQISSEVPQNLSASRPQDRQFILSSKKLLLSDSGFYLCAWSGDPSTDTQYFGPGTRLTVL.

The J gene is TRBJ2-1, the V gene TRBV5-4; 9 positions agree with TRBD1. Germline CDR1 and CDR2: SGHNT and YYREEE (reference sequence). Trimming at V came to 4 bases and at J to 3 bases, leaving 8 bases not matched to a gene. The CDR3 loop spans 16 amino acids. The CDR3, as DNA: TGTGCCAGCAGCACGGGGGGACAGGGCGACTACAATGAGCAGTTCTTC. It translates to CASSTGGQGDYNEQFF. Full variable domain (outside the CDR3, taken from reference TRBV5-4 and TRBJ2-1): ETGVTQSPTHLIKTRGQQVTLRCSSQSGHNTVSWYQQALGQGPQFIFQYYREEENGRGNFPPRFSGLQFPNYSSELNVNALELDDSALYLCASSTGGQGDYNEQFFGPGTRLTVL.

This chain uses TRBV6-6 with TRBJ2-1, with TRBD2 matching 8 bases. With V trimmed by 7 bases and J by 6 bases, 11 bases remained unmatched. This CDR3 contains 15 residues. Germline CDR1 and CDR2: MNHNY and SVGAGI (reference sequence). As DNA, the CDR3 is TGTGCCAGCATGAGGAGTAGCGGGACAACCAATGAGCAGTTCTTC. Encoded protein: CASMRSSGTTNEQFF.

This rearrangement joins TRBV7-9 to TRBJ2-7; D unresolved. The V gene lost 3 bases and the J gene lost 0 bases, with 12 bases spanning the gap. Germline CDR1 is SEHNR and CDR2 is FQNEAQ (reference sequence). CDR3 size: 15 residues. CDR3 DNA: TGTGCCAGCAGCTTCGGCCAGGTCGTCTCCTACGAGCAGTACTTC. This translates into CASSFGQVVSYEQYF.

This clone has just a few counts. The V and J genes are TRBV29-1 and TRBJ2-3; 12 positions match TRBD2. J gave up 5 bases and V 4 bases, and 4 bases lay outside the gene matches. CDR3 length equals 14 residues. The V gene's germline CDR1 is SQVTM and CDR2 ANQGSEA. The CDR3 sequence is CSVASGRVRDTQYF. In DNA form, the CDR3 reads TGCAGCGTTGCTAGCGGGAGGGTGAGAGATACGCAGTATTTT.

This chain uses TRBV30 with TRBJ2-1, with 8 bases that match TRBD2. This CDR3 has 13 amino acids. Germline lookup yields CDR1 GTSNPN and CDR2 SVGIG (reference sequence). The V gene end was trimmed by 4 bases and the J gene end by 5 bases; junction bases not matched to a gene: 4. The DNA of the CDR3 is TGTGCCTGGAACCTAGCGGGTAACAATGAGCAGTTCTTC. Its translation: CAWNLAGNNEQFF.

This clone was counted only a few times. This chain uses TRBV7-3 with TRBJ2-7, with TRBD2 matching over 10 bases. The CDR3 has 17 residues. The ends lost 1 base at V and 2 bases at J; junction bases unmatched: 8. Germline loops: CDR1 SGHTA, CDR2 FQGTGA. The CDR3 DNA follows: TGTGCCAGCAGCTTAATGGGTAGGACTAGCGGAGCCTACGAGCAGTACTTC. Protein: CASSLMGRTSGAYEQYF.

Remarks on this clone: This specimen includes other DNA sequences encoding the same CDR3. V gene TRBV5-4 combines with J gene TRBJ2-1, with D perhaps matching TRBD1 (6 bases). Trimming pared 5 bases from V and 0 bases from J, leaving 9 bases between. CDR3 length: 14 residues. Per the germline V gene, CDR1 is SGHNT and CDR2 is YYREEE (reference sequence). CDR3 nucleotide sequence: TGTGCCAGCAGTACAGGGAGCTCCTACAATGAGCAGTTCTTC. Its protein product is CASSTGSSYNEQFF. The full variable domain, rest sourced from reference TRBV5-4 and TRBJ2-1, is ETGVTQSPTHLIKTRGQQVTLRCSSQSGHNTVSWYQQALGQGPQFIFQYYREEENGRGNFPPRFSGLQFPNYSSELNVNALELDDSALYLCASSTGSSYNEQFFGPGTRLTVL.

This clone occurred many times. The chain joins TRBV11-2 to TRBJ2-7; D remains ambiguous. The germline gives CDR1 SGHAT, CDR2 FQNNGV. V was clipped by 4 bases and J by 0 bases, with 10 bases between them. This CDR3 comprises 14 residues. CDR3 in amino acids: CASSSDTSSYEQYF. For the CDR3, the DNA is TGTGCCAGCAGCTCCGACACGTCCTCCTACGAGCAGTACTTC.

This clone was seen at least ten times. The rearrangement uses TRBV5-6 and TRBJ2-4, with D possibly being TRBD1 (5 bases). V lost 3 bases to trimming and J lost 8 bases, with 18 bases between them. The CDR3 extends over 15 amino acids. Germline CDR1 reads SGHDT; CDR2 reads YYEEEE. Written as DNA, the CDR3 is TGTGCCAGCAGCTCCCCGACAGCTCAAGGAGACATTCAGTACTTC. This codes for CASSSPTAQGDIQYF. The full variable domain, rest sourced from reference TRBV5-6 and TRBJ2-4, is DAGVTQSPTHLIKTRGQQVTLRCSPKSGHDTVSWYQQALGQGPQFIFQYYEEEERQRGNFPDRFSGHQFPNYSSELNVNALLLGDSALYLCASSSPTAQGDIQYFGAGTRLSVL.